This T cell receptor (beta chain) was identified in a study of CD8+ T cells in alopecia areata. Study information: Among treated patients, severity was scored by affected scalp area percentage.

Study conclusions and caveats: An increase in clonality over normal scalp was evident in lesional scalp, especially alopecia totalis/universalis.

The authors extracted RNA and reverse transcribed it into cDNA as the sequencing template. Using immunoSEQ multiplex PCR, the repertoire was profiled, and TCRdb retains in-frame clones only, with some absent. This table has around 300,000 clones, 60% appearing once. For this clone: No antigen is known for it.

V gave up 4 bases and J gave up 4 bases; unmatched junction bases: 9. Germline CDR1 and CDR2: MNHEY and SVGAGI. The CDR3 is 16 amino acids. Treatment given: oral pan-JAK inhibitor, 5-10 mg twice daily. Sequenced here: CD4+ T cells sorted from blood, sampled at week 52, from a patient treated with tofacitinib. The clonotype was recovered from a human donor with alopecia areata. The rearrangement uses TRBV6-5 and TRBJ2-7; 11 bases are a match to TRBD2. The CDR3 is CASSSPGLAGAYEQYF. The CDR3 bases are TGTGCCAGCAGTTCCCCCGGACTAGCGGGCGCGTACGAGCAGTACTTC.